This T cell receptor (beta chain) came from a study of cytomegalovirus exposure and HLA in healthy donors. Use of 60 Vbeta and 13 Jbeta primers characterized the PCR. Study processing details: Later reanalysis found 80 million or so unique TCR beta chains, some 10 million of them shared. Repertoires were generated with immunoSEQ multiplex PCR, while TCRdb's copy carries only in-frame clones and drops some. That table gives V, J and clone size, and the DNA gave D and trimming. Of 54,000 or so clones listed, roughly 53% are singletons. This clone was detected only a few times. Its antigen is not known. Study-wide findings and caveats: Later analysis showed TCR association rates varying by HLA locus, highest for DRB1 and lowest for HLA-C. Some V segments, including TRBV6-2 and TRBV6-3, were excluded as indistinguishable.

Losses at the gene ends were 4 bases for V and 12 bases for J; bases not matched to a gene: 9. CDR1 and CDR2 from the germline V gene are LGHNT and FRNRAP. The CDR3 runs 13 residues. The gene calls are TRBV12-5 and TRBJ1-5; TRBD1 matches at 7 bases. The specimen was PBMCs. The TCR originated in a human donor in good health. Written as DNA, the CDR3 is TGTGCTAGTGGTTCTGACAGGGTGGCTCTCCAGCATTTT. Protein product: CASGSDRVALQHF.